The next 27 T cell receptor beta chains were all read from a single sample in a study of T cell repertoires in cytomegalovirus infection (dated by TCRdb to between 2018 and 2020). Data came from an Illumina HiSeq 1500. TCRdb handled the public reads itself, with Q25 trimming in fastp and clone calling in MiXCR, and kept productive beta chains. Rows with a matching CDR3 protein are joined into one entry that keeps the most common DNA and genes. The table for this sample lists under 150,000 distinct CDR3 sequences; about 24% of them were counted only once. Jointly, the top ten make up about a third of the sample. The antigens of these receptors remain unknown. The sequencing input was PBMCs, sequenced either directly or after in vitro stimulation (not recorded which). The receptor set was obtained from a human donor in good health (CMV status not recorded). Some clones in this sample may be carry-over from other donors' samples.

This clonotype has only a few counts. The CDR3, as DNA: TGTGCCAGCAAGTTACAGGGATGGGGATACAATGAGCAGTTCTTC. This sequence encodes CASKLQGWGYNEQFF. The V gene is TRBV6-2 or TRBV6-3, the J gene TRBJ2-1; perhaps TRBD1 as D (6 bases). This CDR3 contains 15 residues. The germline V gene encodes CDR1 MNHEY and CDR2 SVGEGT. The ends were cut back, 7 bases at V and 4 bases at J, with 17 bases in the middle.

V and J are TRBV20-1 and TRBJ2-1, with TRBD2 matching over 10 bases. Germline CDR1 and CDR2: DFQATT and SNEGSKA (reference sequence). After removal of 1 base from V and 0 bases from J, the junction contained 9 bases not matched to a gene. This CDR3 contains 18 residues. The CDR3 here is CSARVGLATLSSYNEQFF. CDR3 DNA: TGCAGTGCTAGAGTGGGACTAGCGACTCTAAGCTCCTACAATGAGCAGTTCTTC.

This clonotype came up many times. The chain uses TRBV7-2 and TRBJ2-1, with D maybe TRBD2 (6 bases). V gave up 2 bases and J gave up 4 bases, with 15 bases separating them. Per the germline V gene, CDR1 is SGHTA and CDR2 is FQGNSA. This CDR3 spans 16 amino acids. The CDR3 region is CASSLFLEGTYNEQFF. For the CDR3, the DNA is TGTGCCAGCAGCTTATTTCTCGAGGGGACTTACAATGAGCAGTTCTTC.

In this sample, this clonotype turned up many times. The genes are TRBV7-2 and TRBJ2-1; unclear D gene. There are 13 residues in the CDR3. Germline V CDR1 and CDR2: SGHTA, FQGNSA. The V end was cut by 0 bases, the J end by 6 bases, with 6 bases between. In DNA form, the CDR3 reads TGTGCCAGCAGCTTAGCAGGTAGCAATGAGCAGTTCTTC. Its protein product is CASSLAGSNEQFF.

The rearrangement links TRBV7-8 to TRBJ1-6; tentatively, D is TRBD1 (5 bases). This CDR3 is 16 amino acids long. Germline CDR1 SGHVS, CDR2 FQNEAQ. V was shortened by 5 bases and J by 5 bases, with 16 bases between the two germline ends. The CDR3 DNA sequence: TGTGCCAGCAGCCGCGATAGGGGCGGCCATAATTCACCCCTCCACTTT. Amino acids: CASSRDRGGHNSPLHF.

This clonotype came up once. The chain recombines TRBV20-1 with TRBJ1-3; 8 positions agree with TRBD1. The CDR3 length is 14 residues. CDR1 and CDR2 from the germline V gene are DFQATT and SNEGSKA (reference sequence). The junction had 5 bases not matched to a gene; V was cut back by 3 bases and J by 4 bases. The CDR3 nucleotides read TGCAGTGCTAGCCAGGGGGCCTCAGGAAACACCATATATTTT. It codes for CSASQGASGNTIYF.

This clonotype came up many times. J is TRBJ1-4 and V is TRBV7-6, with 9 bases matching TRBD1. The CDR3 is 14 amino acids. The V gene end was trimmed by 5 bases and the J gene end by 7 bases; junction bases not matched to a gene: 5. The germline CDR1 and CDR2 sequences are SGHVS and FNYEAQ. The CDR3 coding sequence is TGTGCCAGCAGCCGAGGACAGGGGAGTGAAAAACTGTTTTTT. It yields the protein CASSRGQGSEKLFF.

This clonotype was seen a few times. The rearrangement uses TRBV4-2 and TRBJ2-1; possible D gene TRBD2, 6 bases. The germline V gene encodes CDR1 LGHNA and CDR2 YNFKEQ. V dropped 4 bases and J dropped 4 bases, with 17 bases sitting between them. This CDR3 has 16 residues. The CDR3 region has the DNA TGTGCCAGCAGCCCACTTGGGCTAGCGCCTTACAATGAGCAGTTCTTC. This encodes CASSPLGLAPYNEQFF.

This chain joins TRBV3-1 and TRBJ1-3; D gene ambiguous. Germline values: CDR1 LGHDT, CDR2 YNNKEL (reference sequence). The length of the CDR3 is 15 residues. The V end lost 2 bases, the J end lost 0 bases, and 8 bases lay between the germline ends. The CDR3 nucleotides are TGTGCCAGCAGCCAATTCGCGGTCTCTGGAAACACCATATATTTT. It specifies CASSQFAVSGNTIYF.

This clonotype showed up just a few times. This chain uses TRBV11-3 with TRBJ1-1; 12 positions agree with TRBD1. CDR3 length: 15 amino acids. Germline loops: CDR1 SGHNT, CDR2 YENEEA. Losses at the gene ends were 4 bases for V and 2 bases for J; bases not matched to a gene: 2. The CDR3 here is CASSYGTGGNTEAFF. The DNA for the CDR3 is TGTGCCAGCAGCTACGGGACAGGGGGCAACACTGAAGCTTTCTTT. Filled out from reference TRBV11-3 and TRBJ1-1, the complete variable domain reads EAGVVQSPRYKIIEKKQPVAFWCNPISGHNTLYWYLQNLGQGPELLIRYENEEAVDDSQLPKDRFSAERLKGVDSTLKIQPAELGDSAVYLCASSYGTGGNTEAFFGQGTRLTVV.

This clonotype turned up a few times. CDR3 sequence reads: CASSLVTQETQYF. In nucleotides, the CDR3 is TGTGCCAGCAGCTTAGTGACCCAAGAGACCCAGTACTTC. This sequence joins TRBV7-2 and TRBJ2-5; D is unresolved. V was cut by 1 base and J by 1 base, with 4 bases left in between. Germline loops: CDR1 SGHTA, CDR2 FQGNSA. CDR3 length: 13 residues.

This clonotype turned up a few times. CDR3 in amino acids: CASSFGGRAFDEQFF. The DNA for the CDR3 is TGTGCCAGCAGCTTCGGCGGGAGGGCCTTCGATGAGCAGTTCTTC. V usage is TRBV7-2 and J usage is TRBJ2-1; 9 bases line up with TRBD2. CDR1 is SGHTA and CDR2 is FQGNSA in the germline V gene. CDR3 length: 15 residues. V trimming: 3 bases; J trimming: 8 bases; junction bases outside the gene matches: 8. Using reference TRBV7-2 and TRBJ2-1 for the parts outside the CDR3, the full variable domain is GAGVSQSPSNKVTEKGKDVELRCDPISGHTALYWYRQSLGQGLEFLIYFQGNSAPDKSGLPSDRFSAERTGGSVSTLTIQRTQQEDSAVYLCASSFGGRAFDEQFFGPGTRLTVL.

The V call is TRBV15, the J call TRBJ1-1, with no clear D. The CDR3 is 13 residues long. CDR1 and CDR2 (germline): LNHNV, YYDKDF (reference sequence). The ends were cut back, 0 bases at V and 1 base at J, with 3 bases in the middle. The CDR3 loop is CATSRDQNTEAFF. The CDR3 DNA reads as TGTGCCACCAGCAGAGACCAGAACACTGAAGCTTTCTTT.

This sequence joins TRBV19 and TRBJ1-2, with D perhaps TRBD1 (5 bases). Germline V CDR1 and CDR2: LNHDA, SQIVND (reference sequence). V lost 3 bases to trimming and J lost 4 bases, with 9 bases between them. This CDR3 contains 13 residues. The chain's CDR3 is CASSIGTFYGYTF. The CDR3 nucleotides are TGTGCCAGTAGTATTGGGACCTTCTATGGCTACACCTTC.

This clonotype was observed many times. The J gene is TRBJ2-2, the V gene TRBV7-2; D unclear. The CDR3 is 15 residues long. V gave up 2 bases and J gave up 5 bases, with 12 bases separating them. Per the germline V gene, CDR1 is SGHTA and CDR2 is FQGNSA. This chain's CDR3 is CASSLSTVTTGELFF. As DNA, the CDR3 is TGTGCCAGCAGCTTATCTACTGTCACGACCGGGGAGCTGTTTTTT. The full variable domain, in which reference TRBV7-2 and TRBJ2-2 provide the parts outside the CDR3, is GAGVSQSPSNKVTEKGKDVELRCDPISGHTALYWYRQSLGQGLEFLIYFQGNSAPDKSGLPSDRFSAERTGGSVSTLTIQRTQQEDSAVYLCASSLSTVTTGELFFGEGSRLTVL.

The chain carries TRBV7-2 and TRBJ2-3; D is unresolved. The V end was cut by 5 bases, the J end by 3 bases, with 12 bases between. The CDR3 runs to 14 residues. Germline V gene data show CDR1 as SGHTA and CDR2 as FQGNSA. The CDR3 DNA sequence: TGTGCCAGCAGCACCGGGTACGGGACAGATACGCAGTATTTT. Encoded protein: CASSTGYGTDTQYF.

This clonotype was detected ten times or more. The chain has TRBV7-2 and TRBJ1-1, with D unresolved. Germline lookup yields CDR1 SGHTA and CDR2 FQGNSA. This CDR3 comprises 14 residues. Trimming cost V 6 bases and J 2 bases, with 13 bases left between them. Written as DNA, the CDR3 is TGTGCCAGCAGAGAAGGTTACAGTAACACTGAAGCTTTCTTT. Translated: CASREGYSNTEAFF.

The chain employs TRBV6-5 and TRBJ1-1, with D tentatively TRBD1 (5 bases). This CDR3 is built from 16 residues. Trimming cost V 0 bases and J 1 base, with 12 bases left between them. CDR1 and CDR2 (germline): MNHEY, SVGAGI. The CDR3: CASSYSMRGENTEAFF. CDR3 nucleotides: TGTGCCAGCAGTTACTCGATGCGGGGCGAGAACACTGAAGCTTTCTTT.

The V gene is TRBV28, the J gene TRBJ2-1; D is undetermined. The CDR3 is made up of 10 amino acids. CDR1 is MDHEN, CDR2 SYDVKM, per germline. The V end was cut by 8 bases, the J end by 4 bases, with 3 bases between. Here the CDR3 DNA reads TGTGCCAGCGGATACAATGAGCAGTTCTTC. Its translation: CASGYNEQFF.

This chain links TRBV11-2 with TRBJ2-1; tentatively, D is TRBD2 (6 bases). CDR1 and CDR2 (germline): SGHAT, FQNNGV. The CDR3 spans 16 residues. The V end lost 3 bases, the J end lost 4 bases, and 16 bases lay between the germline ends. The CDR3 nucleotides are TGTGCCAGCAGCTTGGAGGGACGACGGGGGTACAATGAGCAGTTCTTC. It is translated as CASSLEGRRGYNEQFF. Full variable domain (missing parts from reference TRBV11-2 and TRBJ2-1): EAGVAQSPRYKIIEKRQSVAFWCNPISGHATLYWYQQILGQGPKLLIQFQNNGVVDDSQLPKDRFSAERLKGVDSTLKIQPAKLEDSAVYLCASSLEGRRGYNEQFFGPGTRLTVL.

This clonotype was counted a few times. The chain is built from TRBV6-1 and TRBJ1-5; D is possibly TRBD1 (5 bases). CDR1 MNHNS and CDR2 SASEGT come from the germline V gene. There are 14 residues in the CDR3. V was trimmed by 7 bases and J by 4 bases, leaving 14 bases between them. CDR3 residues: CASNKDSPNQPQHF. The CDR3 DNA reads as TGTGCCAGCAATAAAGACAGTCCTAATCAGCCCCAGCATTTT.

This rearrangement joins TRBV18 to TRBJ1-5, with 7 bases fitting TRBD1. The J segment lost 4 bases and the V segment lost 2 bases, leaving 2 bases of the junction unmatched. CDR1 is KGHSH and CDR2 is LQKENI in the germline V gene. This CDR3 has 14 amino acids. The DNA for the CDR3 is TGTGCCAGCTCACCAATCAGGGGGAATCAGCCCCAGCATTTT. Translating it yields CASSPIRGNQPQHF.

This clonotype was counted only a few times. The junction and the germline gene differ at one end; a read error may be behind it. The V gene is TRBV4-2, the J gene TRBJ2-3; D is possibly TRBD2 (6 bases). CDR3 length: 17 residues. Germline V gene lookup returns CDR1 LGHNA and CDR2 YNFKEQ. The CDR3 region has the DNA TGCGCCAGCAGCCAAGAAAGCTCGGCTAGCGGCACAGATACGCAGTATTTT. Its protein is CASSQESSASGTDTQYF.

This clonotype appeared many times. The chain recombines TRBV7-2 with TRBJ2-3; TRBD2 agrees at 14 bases. CDR3 length: 16 residues. V shed 5 bases, J shed 5 bases, and the junction held 6 bases outside the gene matches. CDR1 SGHTA and CDR2 FQGNSA come from the germline V gene. The DNA for the CDR3 is TGTGCCAGCAGCCCGGGACTAGCGGGAGTCTTAGATACGCAGTATTTT. It yields the protein CASSPGLAGVLDTQYF.

This clonotype was counted only a few times. This sequence joins TRBV6-5 and TRBJ2-5; no definite D call. The CDR3 is 13 amino acids. Germline assignment: CDR1 MNHEY and CDR2 SVGAGI. V was pared by 4 bases and J by 7 bases, with 13 bases between. The CDR3 DNA follows: TGTGCCAGCAGTTCAAGATCTTATGGGACCCAGTACTTC. Translating gives CASSSRSYGTQYF.

About this clonotype: The germline gene is not matched at one end of the junction; a read error may be the cause. V usage is TRBV28 and J usage is TRBJ2-3; TRBD1 aligns across 10 bases. Per germline, CDR1 MDHEN and CDR2 SYDVKM. The CDR3 spans 16 residues. The CDR3 here is CASSLWDRGNTDTQYF. The CDR3 nucleotides are TGTGCCAGCAGCTTATGGGACAGGGGAAACACAGATACGCAGTATTTT. The full variable domain, rest sourced from reference TRBV28 and TRBJ2-3, is DVKVTQSSRYLVKRTGEKVFLECVQDMDHENMFWYRQDPGLGLRLIYFSYDVKMKEKGDIPEGYSVSREKKERFSLILESASTNQTSMYLCASSLWDRGNTDTQYFGPGTRLTVL.

This chain links TRBV7-2 with TRBJ1-2; 7 positions agree with TRBD1. Germline CDR1 and CDR2: SGHTA and FQGNSA. CDR3 size: 13 residues. J lost 7 bases, V lost 1 base, and 3 bases had no gene match. CDR3 residues: CASSLVGGGGYTF. The CDR3 nucleotides are TGTGCCAGCAGCTTAGTAGGGGGCGGTGGCTACACCTTC.